This T cell receptor (beta chain) comes out of a study of shared clonotypes between healthy human individuals (dated by TCRdb to the early 2020s). With regard to the full study: A couple of women and three men aged 18 to 49 years were included in the cohort. For each donor, CD4 naive and CD4 memory were each run on three plates, CD8 naive on two plates, and CD8 memory on one plate. To estimate repertoire size and how much clonotype sharing occurs between individuals, the study deeply sequenced the blood TCR repertoires of several healthy adults. To increase sequencing depth and limit assay-specific biases, TCR repertoire library preparation and sequencing were carried out by different laboratories using diverse techniques. Leukapheresis yielded between about 0.94 and 8.9 billion PBMCs per donor.

CDR1 and CDR2 are read off the germline V gene as SGDLS and YYNGEE. Relative to germline, V is 0 bases shorter and J is 8 bases shorter, with 11 bases between their ends. Including the terminal cysteine and phenylalanine, the CDR3 comprises 13 residues. Of all the DNA, just the CDR3 is kept, 39 bases in frame from base 1. Overall study outcomes, separate from this receptor: Roughly 5% of naive CD4, 3.5% of naive CD8, around 2.3% of memory CD4, and 0.4% of memory CD8 clonotypes were shared across a few donors. Rarefaction of sorted-subset datasets indicated incomplete sequencing despite the large sequencing depth. Larger estimated clonotype richness was generally found for naive subsets than for memory subsets. Because the study included a small number of donors, the genetic and exposure-history diversity represented was limited. Pairwise subsampling led to the expectation that sequencing depth would affect the degree of clonotype sharing among donors. Sampling was restricted to blood, and TCR repertoires in tissues likely differ from the TCR repertoires found in blood. Compared with non-shared clonotypes, clonotypes shared by all four sorted-subset donors had higher generation probabilities.

TCR CDR3 regions were amplified from genomic DNA by multiplex PCR using the deep immunoSEQ assay. Extracted genomic DNA from each cell subset was spread evenly across all wells of several immunoSEQ 96-well plates, with each plate serving as a replicate. For sorted subsets, each replicate PCR was loaded with approximately 0.2 ug genomic DNA, equivalent to 32,000 or so T cell genomes. Purified libraries were quantified with a Qubit 3.0 fluorometer, sized on a Bioanalyzer 2100, and re-quantified with the KAPA Library Quantification kit. Every immunoSEQ 96-well plate was sequenced on a separate single-read 150-cycle Illumina NextSeq 550 flow cell. Turning to the authors' computational methods: Because the immunoSEQ output included only junctional sequences and no quality scores, the filtering could not be the same as the filtering used for full-length reads. Sequences were annotated with PyIR, a Python wrapper for IgBLAST v1.9, using IMGT germline references to assign V/J genes and CDR3. Reads with weak V/J assignments (E-value above 1e-6), missing CDR3, stop codons, out-of-frame junctions, or ambiguous translated residues were removed. V3J clonotypes were defined as sequences sharing the same inferred V gene, J gene, and CDR3 amino acid sequence. Percentage overlap between repertoires was computed as shared unique clonotypes divided by the size of the smaller repertoire. RTK rarefaction, the Chao1 estimator, and Recon v2.1 estimates of unobserved clonotypes were used to assess repertoire richness. For all TCRbeta clonotypes obtained by the gDNA method from a handful of donors, generation probabilities were computed with OLGA. Held by TCRdb, this immuneACCESS table contains in-frame sequences only and omits some clones. Under half of the omission traces to an unresolved V gene where checked; the cause of the rest is unknown. V and J calls and clone size come straight from that table; D and trimming were deduced from the DNA. For this sample the table gives about a million clones, of which approximately 75% were detected only once. The top ten clones comprise approximately 0.95% of the sample.

On this clone itself: The target of this receptor is not known. No base quality information exists; no much larger clone differs at one position.

The donors were healthy, HIV-negative adults who had no recently reported acute infections or vaccinations. Every donor was a Caucasian adult residing in Nashville, Tennessee, USA. CD4+ T cells were enriched by magnetic negative selection, after which naive cells were positively selected on CD45RA and the negative fraction was taken as the memory subset. Blood was collected by leukapheresis, and PBMCs were isolated by Ficoll-Histopaque density gradient centrifugation and then cryopreserved in liquid nitrogen vapor phase. Purity and quantity of every magnetically sorted T cell population were checked by analytical flow cytometry. Genomic DNA was isolated from every sorted fraction and measured by UV absorbance on a Nanodrop 2000c.

The specimen sequenced was memory CD4+ T cells from PBMCs. The cell subset or site label here, explained by the study, means: CD45RA-negative fraction. The chain uses TRBV9 and TRBJ1-2, with the identity of the D gene unclear. This sequence was found in a man younger than 35 in good health. Some clones in this sample may be carry-over from other donors' samples. This receptor has the CDR3 CASSVVSGGGYTF. The DNA reads as follows: TGTGCCAGCAGCGTAGTATCGGGTGGAGGCTACACCTTC. Beyond the CDR3, the reference TRBV9 and TRBJ1-2 genes provide the residues; the full variable domain reads: DSGVTQTPKHLITATGQRVTLRCSPRSGDLSVYWYQQSLDQGLQFLIQYYNGEERAKGNILERFSAQQFPDLHSELNLSSLELGDSALYFCASSVVSGGGYTFGSGTRLTVV.